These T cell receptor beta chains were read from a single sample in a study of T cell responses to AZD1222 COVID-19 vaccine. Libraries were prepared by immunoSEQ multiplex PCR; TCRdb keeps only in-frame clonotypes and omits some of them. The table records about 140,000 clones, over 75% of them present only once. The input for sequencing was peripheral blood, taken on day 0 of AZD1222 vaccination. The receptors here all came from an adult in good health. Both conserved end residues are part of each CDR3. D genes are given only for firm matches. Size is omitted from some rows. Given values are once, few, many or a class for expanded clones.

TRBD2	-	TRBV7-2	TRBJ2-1	CASSALAGDTNEQFF	TGTGCCAGCAGCGCCCTAGCGGGGGACACCAATGAGCAGTTCTTC
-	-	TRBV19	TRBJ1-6	CASTPGGRPLHF	TGTGCCAGTACCCCGGGTGGACGACCCCTCCACTTT
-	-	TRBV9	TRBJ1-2	CASSQHREEDGYTF	TGTGCCAGCAGCCAACACAGGGAGGAGGATGGCTACACCTTC
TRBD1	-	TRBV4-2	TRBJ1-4	CASSQRGLLATNEKLFF	TGTGCCAGCAGCCAAAGGGGGCTGCTTGCAACTAATGAAAAACTGTTTTTT
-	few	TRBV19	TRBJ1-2	CASSYQDRYYGYTF	TGTGCCAGTAGCTATCAGGACCGGTACTATGGCTACACCTTC
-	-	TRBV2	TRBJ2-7	CASMDGGTPYEQYF	TGTGCCAGCATGGATGGCGGGACCCCCTACGAGCAGTACTTC
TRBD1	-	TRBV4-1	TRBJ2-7	CASSHPGTGLLYEQYF	TGCGCCAGCAGCCATCCGGGGACAGGATTACTCTACGAGCAGTACTTC
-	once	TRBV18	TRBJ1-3	CASGPPGNTIYF	TGTGCCAGCGGACCCCCAGGAAACACCATATATTTT
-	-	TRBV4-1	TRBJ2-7	CASSLGIFDEQYF	TGCGCCAGCAGCCTAGGCATTTTCGACGAGCAGTACTTC
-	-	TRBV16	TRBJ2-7	CASSQSGSYEQYF	TGTGCCAGCAGCCAATCGGGGAGCTACGAGCAGTACTTC
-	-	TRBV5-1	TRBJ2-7	CASSSSSYEQYF	TGCGCCAGCAGCTCCAGCTCCTACGAGCAGTACTTC
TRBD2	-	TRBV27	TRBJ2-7	CASSLPPLAGDGPNFYEQYF	TGTGCCAGCAGTTTACCCCCACTAGCGGGAGATGGGCCGAATTTCTACGAGCAGTACTTC
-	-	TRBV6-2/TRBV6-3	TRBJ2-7	CASSLRTYEQYF	TGTGCCAGCAGCCTCAGAACGTACGAGCAGTACTTC
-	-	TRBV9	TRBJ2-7	CASSVRNTYEQYF	TGTGCCAGCAGCGTAAGGAATACCTACGAGCAGTACTTC
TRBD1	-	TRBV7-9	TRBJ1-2	CASSRDRVSYGYTF	TGTGCCAGCAGCCGAGACAGGGTGTCCTATGGCTACACCTTC
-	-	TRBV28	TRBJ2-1	CASSLLVGINEQFF	TGTGCCAGCAGTTTATTGGTGGGAATCAATGAGCAGTTCTTC
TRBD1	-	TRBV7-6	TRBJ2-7	CASSLAVPTTGPGEQYF	TGTGCCAGCAGCTTAGCCGTACCAACGACAGGGCCGGGGGAGCAGTACTTC
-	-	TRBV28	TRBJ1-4	CASSFMITNEKLFF	TGTGCCAGCAGTTTTATGATCACTAATGAAAAACTGTTTTTT
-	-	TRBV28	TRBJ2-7	CASSDPPNLLEQYF	TGTGCCAGTTCTGACCCCCCTAATTTACTCGAGCAGTACTTC
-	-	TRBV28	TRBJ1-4	CASSLRTGPFNEKLFF	TGTGCCAGCAGTTTAAGAACCGGCCCTTTTAATGAAAAACTGTTTTTT
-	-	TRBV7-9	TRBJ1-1	CASSLQSHAAGNTEAFF	TGTGCCAGCAGCTTACAAAGCCACGCGGCCGGGAACACTGAAGCTTTCTTT
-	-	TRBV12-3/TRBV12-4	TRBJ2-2	CASSPDPGGELFF	TGTGCCAGCAGTCCGGACCCCGGCGGGGAGCTGTTTTTT
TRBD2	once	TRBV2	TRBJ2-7	CASSPLAGFSEQYF	TGTGCCAGCAGCCCACTAGCGGGTTTCAGCGAGCAGTACTTC
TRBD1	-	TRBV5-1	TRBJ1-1	CASSSLTGVMNTEAFF	TGCGCCAGCAGCTCCTTGACAGGGGTTATGAACACTGAAGCTTTCTTT
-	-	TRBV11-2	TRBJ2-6	CASSLDRPKFSGANVLTF	TGTGCCAGCAGCTTAGACAGGCCTAAATTCTCTGGGGCCAACGTCCTGACTTTC
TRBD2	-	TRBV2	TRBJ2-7	CASSGWGRGFTSYEQYF	TGTGCCAGCAGTGGCTGGGGGAGGGGATTTACGTCCTACGAGCAGTACTTC
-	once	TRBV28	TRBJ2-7	CASSPGQGFYEQYF	TGTGCCAGCAGTCCAGGGCAGGGTTTCTACGAGCAGTACTTC
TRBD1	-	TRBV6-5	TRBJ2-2	CASSYPGQGAGELFF	TGTGCCAGCAGTTATCCGGGACAGGGGGCCGGGGAGCTGTTTTTT
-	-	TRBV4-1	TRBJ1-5	CASSQVRGRQPQHF	TGCGCCAGCAGCCAAGTTAGGGGCCGTCAGCCCCAGCATTTT
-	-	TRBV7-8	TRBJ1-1	CASSFLGKAFF	TGTGCCAGCAGCTTTCTCGGAAAAGCTTTCTTT
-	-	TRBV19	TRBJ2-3	CASSIDPSTDTQYF	TGTGCCAGTAGTATCGATCCTAGCACAGATACGCAGTATTTT
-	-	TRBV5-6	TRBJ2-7	CASSFTTGRGVYEQYF	TGTGCCAGCAGCTTTACGACAGGGCGGGGGGTCTACGAGCAGTACTTC
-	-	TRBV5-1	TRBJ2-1	CASRDLSSYNEQFF	TGCGCCAGCAGAGACTTGAGCTCCTACAATGAGCAGTTCTTC
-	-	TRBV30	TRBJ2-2	CAWSNPAAGELFF	TGTGCCTGGAGTAACCCAGCCGCCGGGGAGCTGTTTTTT
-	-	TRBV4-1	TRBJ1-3	CASSQGPTAGNTIYF	TGCGCCAGCAGCCAGGGACCAACCGCGGGAAACACCATATATTTT
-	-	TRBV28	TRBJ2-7	CASSLGTLENEQYF	TGTGCCAGCAGTTTGGGGACACTGGAAAACGAGCAGTACTTC
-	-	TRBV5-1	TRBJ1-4	CASSRTVTNEKLFF	TGCGCCAGCAGCCGGACAGTAACTAATGAAAAACTGTTTTTT
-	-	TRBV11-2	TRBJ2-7	CASSLEYTAYEQYF	TGTGCCAGCAGCTTAGAGTACACAGCCTACGAGCAGTACTTC
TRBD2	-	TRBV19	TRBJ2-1	CASSMGLAGYNEQFF	TGTGCCAGTAGTATGGGCCTAGCGGGGTACAATGAGCAGTTCTTC
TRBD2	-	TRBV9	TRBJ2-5	CASSAGLAGVSETQYF	TGTGCCAGCAGCGCCGGACTAGCGGGAGTATCAGAGACCCAGTACTTC
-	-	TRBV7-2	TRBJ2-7	CASREQGRFYEQYF	TGTGCCAGCAGAGAACAAGGGAGATTCTACGAGCAGTACTTC
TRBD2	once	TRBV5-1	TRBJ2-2	CASTTVAGVNGELFF	TGCGCCAGCACAACGGTCGCGGGAGTTAACGGGGAGCTGTTTTTT
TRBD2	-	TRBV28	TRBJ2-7	CASSPTVGVAGASHEQYF	TGTGCCAGCAGTCCTACCGTGGGCGTAGCGGGAGCTTCCCACGAGCAGTACTTC
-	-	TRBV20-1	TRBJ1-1	CSAKRQREAFF	TGCAGTGCTAAAAGACAGAGAGAAGCTTTCTTT
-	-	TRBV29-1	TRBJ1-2	CSVEGQADYGYTF	TGCAGCGTTGAGGGGCAGGCAGACTATGGCTACACCTTC
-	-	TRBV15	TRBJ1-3	CATSRDRASGNTIYF	TGTGCCACCAGCAGAGACCGGGCCTCTGGAAACACCATATATTTT
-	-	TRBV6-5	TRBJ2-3	CASSSPGGPTDTQYF	TGTGCCAGCAGTTCCCCCGGGGGTCCCACAGATACGCAGTATTTT
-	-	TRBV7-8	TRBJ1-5	CASSPQRHGASNQPQHF	TGTGCCAGCAGCCCACAGCGTCACGGAGCGAGCAATCAGCCCCAGCATTTT
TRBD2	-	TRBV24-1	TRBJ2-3	CATSGKSAGKLSADTQYF	TGTGCCACCAGTGGAAAGTCAGCGGGGAAACTTTCCGCAGATACGCAGTATTTT
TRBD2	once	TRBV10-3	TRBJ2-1	CAISSRERDFYNEQFF	TGTGCCATCAGTTCCCGGGAGCGGGATTTCTACAATGAGCAGTTCTTC
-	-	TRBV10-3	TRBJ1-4	CAISAEGIATNEKLFF	TGTGCCATCAGTGCTGAGGGGATTGCAACTAATGAAAAACTGTTTTTT
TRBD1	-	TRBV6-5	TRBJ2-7	CASKDDRGLSYEQYF	TGTGCCAGCAAGGATGACAGGGGGCTCTCCTACGAGCAGTACTTC
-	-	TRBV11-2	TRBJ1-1	CASSLAARTEAFF	TGTGCCAGCAGCTTAGCGGCGAGGACTGAAGCTTTCTTT